This T cell receptor beta chain originates from a study of blood T cell repertoires in COVID-19. For the study at large: Acute-phase and convalescent COVID-19 samples originated in the United States, Italy and Spain. T cells, B-cell-depleted T cells, or PBMCs supplied cDNA or gDNA.

Methods used by the authors: The assay estimated nucleated cells by amplifying reference gene primers. Produced via immunoSEQ multiplex PCR; TCRdb's table is partial and in-frame only. V, J and clone size are taken as reported in that table, and D and trimming were inferred from the DNA itself. The sample gives about 41,000 clones, around 87% of which show up once; roughly 4.3% is in the top ten. This CDR3 contains 12 residues. Germline CDR1 is SQVTM and CDR2 is ANQGSEA. Trimming took off 6 bases at V and 4 bases at J, with 12 bases between the two ends. The Seattle patients, enrolled during active infection, were followed longitudinally.

The sequence was obtained from a man in his forties with COVID-19, enrolled during active disease. The sequencing input was peripheral blood. The rearrangement links TRBV29-1 to TRBJ1-1; tentative D call: TRBD1 (5 bases). CDR3 protein: CSVGQGGTEAFF. In DNA form, the CDR3 reads TGCAGCGTGGGCCAGGGTGGCACTGAAGCTTTCTTT.